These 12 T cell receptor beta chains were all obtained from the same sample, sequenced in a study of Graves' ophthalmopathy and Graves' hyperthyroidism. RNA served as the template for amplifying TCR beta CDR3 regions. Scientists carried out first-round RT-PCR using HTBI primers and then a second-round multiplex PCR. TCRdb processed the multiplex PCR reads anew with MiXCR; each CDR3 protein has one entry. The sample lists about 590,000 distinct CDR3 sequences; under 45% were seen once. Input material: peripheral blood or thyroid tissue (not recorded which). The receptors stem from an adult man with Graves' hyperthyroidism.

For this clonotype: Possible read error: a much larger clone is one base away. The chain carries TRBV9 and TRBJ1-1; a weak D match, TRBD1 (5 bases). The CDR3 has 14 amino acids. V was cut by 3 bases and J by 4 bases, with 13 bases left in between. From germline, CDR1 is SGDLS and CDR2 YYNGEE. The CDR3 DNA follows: TGTGCCAGCAGCGAAGGGCAGGGTGTCACTGAAGCTTTCTTT. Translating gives CASSEGQGVTEAFF.

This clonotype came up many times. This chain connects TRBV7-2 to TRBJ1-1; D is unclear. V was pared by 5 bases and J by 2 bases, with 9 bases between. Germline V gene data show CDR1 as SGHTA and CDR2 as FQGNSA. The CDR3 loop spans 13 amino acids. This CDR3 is CASSPHINTEAFF. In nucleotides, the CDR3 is TGTGCCAGCAGCCCGCACATAAACACTGAAGCTTTCTTT.

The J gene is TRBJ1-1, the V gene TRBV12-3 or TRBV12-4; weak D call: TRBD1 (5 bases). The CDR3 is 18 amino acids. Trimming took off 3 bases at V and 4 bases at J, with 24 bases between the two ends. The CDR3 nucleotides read TGTGCCAGCAGTTTTGAAGACAGCCTCTGGATAATGAGCACTGAAGCTTTCTTT. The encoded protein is CASSFEDSLWIMSTEAFF.

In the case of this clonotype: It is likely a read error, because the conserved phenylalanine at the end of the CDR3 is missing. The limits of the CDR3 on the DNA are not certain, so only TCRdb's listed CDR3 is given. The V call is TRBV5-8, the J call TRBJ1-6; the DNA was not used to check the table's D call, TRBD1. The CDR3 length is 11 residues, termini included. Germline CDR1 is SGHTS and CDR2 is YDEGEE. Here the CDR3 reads CASSVGVTVHY.

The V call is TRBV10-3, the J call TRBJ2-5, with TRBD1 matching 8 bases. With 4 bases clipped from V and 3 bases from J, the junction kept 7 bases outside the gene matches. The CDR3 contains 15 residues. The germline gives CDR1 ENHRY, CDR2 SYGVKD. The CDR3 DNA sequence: TGTGCCATCAGTGTGGAGGACAGGGACAAAGAGACCCAGTACTTC. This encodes CAISVEDRDKETQYF.

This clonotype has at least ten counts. CDR3 residues: CASSPGTGKSYEQYF. In nucleotides, the CDR3 is TGTGCCAGCAGCCCCGGGACAGGGAAGAGTTACGAGCAGTACTTC. J is TRBJ2-7 and V is TRBV7-9; 9 bases line up with TRBD1. The CDR3 spans 15 residues. Germline assignment: CDR1 SEHNR and CDR2 FQNEAQ (reference sequence). The trim removed 5 bases at V and 4 bases at J, leaving 9 bases unmatched.

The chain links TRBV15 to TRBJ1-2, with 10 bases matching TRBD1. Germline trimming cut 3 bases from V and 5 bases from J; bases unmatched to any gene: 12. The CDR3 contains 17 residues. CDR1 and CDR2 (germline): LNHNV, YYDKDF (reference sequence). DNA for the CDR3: TGTGCCACCAGCAGGGACGAAGGGGACAGGGGTCGGTATGGCTACACCTTC. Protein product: CATSRDEGDRGRYGYTF.

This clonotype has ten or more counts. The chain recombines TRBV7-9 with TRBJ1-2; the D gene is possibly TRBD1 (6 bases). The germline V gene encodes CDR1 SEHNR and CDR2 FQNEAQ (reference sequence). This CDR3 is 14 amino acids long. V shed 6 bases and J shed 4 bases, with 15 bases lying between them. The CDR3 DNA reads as TGTGCCAGCAGATCAGGACAGCCGAGCTATGGCTACACCTTC. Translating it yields CASRSGQPSYGYTF.

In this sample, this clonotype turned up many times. CDR3 in DNA: TGTGCCAGCAGCTTAGTAGCCGGGGCGGGCACCGGGGAGCTGTTTTTT. Protein: CASSLVAGAGTGELFF. The V and J genes are TRBV7-8 and TRBJ2-2; D could derive from TRBD1 or TRBD2 (5 bases each). V lost 1 base to trimming and J lost 4 bases, with 13 bases between them. The CDR3 loop spans 16 amino acids. Germline V gives CDR1 SGHVS, CDR2 FQNEAQ.

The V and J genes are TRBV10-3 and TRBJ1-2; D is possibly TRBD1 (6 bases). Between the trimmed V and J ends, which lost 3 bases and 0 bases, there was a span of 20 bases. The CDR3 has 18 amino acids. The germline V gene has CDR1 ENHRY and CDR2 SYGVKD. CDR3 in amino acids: CAISDASGGSGANYGYTF. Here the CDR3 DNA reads TGTGCCATCAGTGATGCCAGCGGGGGCTCCGGAGCTAACTATGGCTACACCTTC.

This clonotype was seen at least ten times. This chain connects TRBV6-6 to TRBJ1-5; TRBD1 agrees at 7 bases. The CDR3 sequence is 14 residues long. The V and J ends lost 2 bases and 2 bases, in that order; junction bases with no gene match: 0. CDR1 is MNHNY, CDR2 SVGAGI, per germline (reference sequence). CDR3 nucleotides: TGTGCCAGCAGTTACGGGACAGGCAATCAGCCCCAGCATTTT. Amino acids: CASSYGTGNQPQHF.

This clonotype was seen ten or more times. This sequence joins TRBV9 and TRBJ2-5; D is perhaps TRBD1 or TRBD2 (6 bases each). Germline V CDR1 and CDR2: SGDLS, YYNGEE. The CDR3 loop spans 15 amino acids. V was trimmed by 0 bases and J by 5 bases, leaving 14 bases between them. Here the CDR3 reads CASSVGGQEGETQYF. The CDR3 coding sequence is TGTGCCAGCAGCGTAGGGGGGCAGGAGGGCGAGACCCAGTACTTC.